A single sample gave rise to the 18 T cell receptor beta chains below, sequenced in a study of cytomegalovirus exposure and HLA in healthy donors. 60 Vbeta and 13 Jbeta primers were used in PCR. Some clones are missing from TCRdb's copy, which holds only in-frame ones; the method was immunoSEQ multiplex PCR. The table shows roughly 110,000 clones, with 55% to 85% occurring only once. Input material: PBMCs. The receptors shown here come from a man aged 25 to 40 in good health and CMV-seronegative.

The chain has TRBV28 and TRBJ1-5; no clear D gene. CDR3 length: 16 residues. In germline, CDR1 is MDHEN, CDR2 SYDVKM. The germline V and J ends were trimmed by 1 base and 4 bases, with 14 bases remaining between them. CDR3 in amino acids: CASSLFSVRRNQPQHF. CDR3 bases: TGTGCCAGCAGTTTATTCTCGGTACGTCGGAATCAGCCCCAGCATTTT. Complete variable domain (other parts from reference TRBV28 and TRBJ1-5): DVKVTQSSRYLVKRTGEKVFLECVQDMDHENMFWYRQDPGLGLRLIYFSYDVKMKEKGDIPEGYSVSREKKERFSLILESASTNQTSMYLCASSLFSVRRNQPQHFGDGTRLSIL.

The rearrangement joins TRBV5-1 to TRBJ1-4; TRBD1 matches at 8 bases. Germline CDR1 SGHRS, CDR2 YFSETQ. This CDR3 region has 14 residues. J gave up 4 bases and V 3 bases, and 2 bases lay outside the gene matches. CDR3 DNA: TGCGCCAGCAGCTACGGACAGGGTAATGAAAAACTGTTTTTT. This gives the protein CASSYGQGNEKLFF.

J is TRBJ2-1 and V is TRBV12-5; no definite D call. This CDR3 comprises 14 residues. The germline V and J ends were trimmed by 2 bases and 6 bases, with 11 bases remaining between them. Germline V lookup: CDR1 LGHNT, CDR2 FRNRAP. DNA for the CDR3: TGTGCTAGTGGTTTGAGGCTGACTTTCAATGAGCAGTTCTTC. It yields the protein CASGLRLTFNEQFF.

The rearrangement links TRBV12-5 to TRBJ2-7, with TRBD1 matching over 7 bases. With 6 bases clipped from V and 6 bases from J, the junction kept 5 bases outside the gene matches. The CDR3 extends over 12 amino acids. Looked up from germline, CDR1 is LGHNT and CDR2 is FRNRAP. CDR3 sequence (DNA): TGTGCTAGTGGCTCTACAGGGGTCGAGCAGTACTTC. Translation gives CASGSTGVEQYF.

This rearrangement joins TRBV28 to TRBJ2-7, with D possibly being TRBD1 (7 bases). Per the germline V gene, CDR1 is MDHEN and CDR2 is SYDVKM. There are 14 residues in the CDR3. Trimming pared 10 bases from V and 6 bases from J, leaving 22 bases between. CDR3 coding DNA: TGTGCCACCGAAACAGGGGAAGCCGGGGGCGAGCAGTACTTC. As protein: CATETGEAGGEQYF. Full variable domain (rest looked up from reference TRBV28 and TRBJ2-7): DVKVTQSSRYLVKRTGEKVFLECVQDMDHENMFWYRQDPGLGLRLIYFSYDVKMKEKGDIPEGYSVSREKKERFSLILESASTNQTSMYLCATETGEAGGEQYFGPGTRLTVT.

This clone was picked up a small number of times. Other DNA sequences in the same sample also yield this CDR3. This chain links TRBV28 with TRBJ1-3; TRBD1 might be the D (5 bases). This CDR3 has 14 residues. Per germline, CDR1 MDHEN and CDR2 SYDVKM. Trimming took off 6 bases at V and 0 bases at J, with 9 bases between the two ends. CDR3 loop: CASSPTGSGNTIYF. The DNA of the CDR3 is TGTGCCAGCAGCCCTACAGGCTCTGGAAACACCATATATTTT.

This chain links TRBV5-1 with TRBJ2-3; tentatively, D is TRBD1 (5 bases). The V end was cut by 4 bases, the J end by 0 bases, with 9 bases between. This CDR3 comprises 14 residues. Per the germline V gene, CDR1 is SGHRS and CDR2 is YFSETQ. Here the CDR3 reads CASSQDRSTDTQYF. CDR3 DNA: TGCGCCAGCAGCCAAGACAGAAGCACAGATACGCAGTATTTT.

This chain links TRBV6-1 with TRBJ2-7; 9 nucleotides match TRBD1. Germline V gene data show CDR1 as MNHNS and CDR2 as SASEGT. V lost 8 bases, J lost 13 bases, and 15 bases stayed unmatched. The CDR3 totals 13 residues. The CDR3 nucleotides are TGTGCCAGCCGGAAAACCGGGACAGGGATCACCTACTTC. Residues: CASRKTGTGITYF.

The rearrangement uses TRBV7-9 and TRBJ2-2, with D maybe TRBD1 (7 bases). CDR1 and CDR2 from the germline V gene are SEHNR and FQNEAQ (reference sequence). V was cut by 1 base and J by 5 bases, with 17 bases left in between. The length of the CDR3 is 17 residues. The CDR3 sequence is CASSLDSAGGRTGELFF. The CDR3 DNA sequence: TGTGCCAGCAGCTTAGACTCTGCAGGGGGGCGTACCGGGGAGCTGTTTTTT.

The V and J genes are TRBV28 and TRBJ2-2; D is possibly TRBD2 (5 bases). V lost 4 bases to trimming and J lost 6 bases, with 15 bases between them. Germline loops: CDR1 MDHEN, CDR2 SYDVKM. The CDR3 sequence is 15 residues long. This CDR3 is CASSSRGYWSGELFF. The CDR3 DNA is TGTGCCAGCAGTTCCCGGGGATACTGGTCCGGGGAGCTGTTTTTT. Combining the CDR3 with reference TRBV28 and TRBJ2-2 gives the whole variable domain DVKVTQSSRYLVKRTGEKVFLECVQDMDHENMFWYRQDPGLGLRLIYFSYDVKMKEKGDIPEGYSVSREKKERFSLILESASTNQTSMYLCASSSRGYWSGELFFGEGSRLTVL.

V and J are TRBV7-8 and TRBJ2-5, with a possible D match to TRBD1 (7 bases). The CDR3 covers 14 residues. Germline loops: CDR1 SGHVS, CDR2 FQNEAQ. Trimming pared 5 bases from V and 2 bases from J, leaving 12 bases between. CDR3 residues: CASSAGTEQETQYF. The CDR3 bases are TGTGCCAGCAGCGCGGGGACAGAACAAGAGACCCAGTACTTC.

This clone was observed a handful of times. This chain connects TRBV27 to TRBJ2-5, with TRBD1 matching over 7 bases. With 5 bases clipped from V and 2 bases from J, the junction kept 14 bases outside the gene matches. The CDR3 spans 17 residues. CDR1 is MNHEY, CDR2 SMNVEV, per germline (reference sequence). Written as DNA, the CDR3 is TGTGCCAGCAGTCCCCGCCGGGACAGCCTCTTTCAAGAGACCCAGTACTTC. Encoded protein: CASSPRRDSLFQETQYF.

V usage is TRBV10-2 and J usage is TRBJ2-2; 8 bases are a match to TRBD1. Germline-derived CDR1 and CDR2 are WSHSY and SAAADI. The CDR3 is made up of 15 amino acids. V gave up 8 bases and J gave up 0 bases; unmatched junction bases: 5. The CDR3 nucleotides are TGCGCCAGCGAGGACAGGGCCACGAACACCGGGGAGCTGTTTTTT. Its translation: CASEDRATNTGELFF.

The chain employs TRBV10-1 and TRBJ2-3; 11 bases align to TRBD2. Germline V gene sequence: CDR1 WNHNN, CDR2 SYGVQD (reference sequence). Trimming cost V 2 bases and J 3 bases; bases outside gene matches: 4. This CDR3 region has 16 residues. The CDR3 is CASSESTSGRTDTQYF. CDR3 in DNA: TGCGCCAGCAGTGAGAGCACTAGCGGGAGAACAGATACGCAGTATTTT.

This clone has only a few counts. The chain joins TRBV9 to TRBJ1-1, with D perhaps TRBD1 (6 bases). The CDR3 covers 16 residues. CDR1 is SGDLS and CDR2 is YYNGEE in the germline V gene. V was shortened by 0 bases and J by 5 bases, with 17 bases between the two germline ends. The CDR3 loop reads CASSVGGAGVGTEAFF. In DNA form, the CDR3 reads TGTGCCAGCAGCGTAGGGGGGGCGGGGGTAGGTACTGAAGCTTTCTTT.

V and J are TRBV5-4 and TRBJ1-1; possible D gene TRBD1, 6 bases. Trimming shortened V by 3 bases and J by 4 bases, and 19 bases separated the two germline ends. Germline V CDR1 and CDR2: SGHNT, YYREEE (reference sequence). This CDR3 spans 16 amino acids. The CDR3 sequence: CASSSPTGGLGTEAFF. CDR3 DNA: TGTGCCAGCAGCTCGCCGACAGGTGGGCTTGGCACTGAAGCTTTCTTT.

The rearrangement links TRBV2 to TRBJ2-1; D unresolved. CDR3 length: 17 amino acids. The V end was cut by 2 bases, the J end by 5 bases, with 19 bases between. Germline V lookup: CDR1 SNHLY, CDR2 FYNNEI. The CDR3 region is CASSELRRATTDNEQFF. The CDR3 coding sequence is TGTGCCAGCAGTGAATTGCGGCGTGCCACCACCGACAATGAGCAGTTCTTC.

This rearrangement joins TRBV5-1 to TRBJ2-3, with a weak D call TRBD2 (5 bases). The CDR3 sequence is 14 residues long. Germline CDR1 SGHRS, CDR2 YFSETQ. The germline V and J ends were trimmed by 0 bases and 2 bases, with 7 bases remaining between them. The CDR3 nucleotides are TGCGCCAGCAGCTTGGGAGGGTTCACAGATACGCAGTATTTT. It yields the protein CASSLGGFTDTQYF. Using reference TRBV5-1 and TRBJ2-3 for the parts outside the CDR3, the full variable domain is KAGVTQTPRYLIKTRGQQVTLSCSPISGHRSVSWYQQTPGQGLQFLFEYFSETQRNKGNFPGRFSGRQFSNSRSEMNVSTLELGDSALYLCASSLGGFTDTQYFGPGTRLTVL.